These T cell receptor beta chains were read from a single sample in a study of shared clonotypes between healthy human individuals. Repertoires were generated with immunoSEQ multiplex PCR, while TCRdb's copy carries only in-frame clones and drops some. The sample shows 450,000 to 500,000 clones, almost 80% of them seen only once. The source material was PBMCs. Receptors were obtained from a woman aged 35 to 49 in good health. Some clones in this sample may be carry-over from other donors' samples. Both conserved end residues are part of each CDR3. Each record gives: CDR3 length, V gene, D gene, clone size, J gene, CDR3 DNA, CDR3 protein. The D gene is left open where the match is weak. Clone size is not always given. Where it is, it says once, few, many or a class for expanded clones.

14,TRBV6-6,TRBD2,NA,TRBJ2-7,TGTGCCAGCAGTCCTCCGGGACTAGGGTACGAGCAGTACTTC,CASSPPGLGYEQYF
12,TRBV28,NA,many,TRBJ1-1,TGTGCCAGCAGTGTGGGGGGCACTGAAGCTTTCTTT,CASSVGGTEAFF
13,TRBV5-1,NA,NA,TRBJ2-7,TGCGCCAGCAGCTTTCCTGAATCCTACGAGCAGTACTTC,CASSFPESYEQYF
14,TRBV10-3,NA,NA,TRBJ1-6,TGTGCCATCAGTGAGCTTGCAGGGGTCTCACCCCTCCACTTT,CAISELAGVSPLHF
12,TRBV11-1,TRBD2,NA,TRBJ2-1,TGTGCCAGCAGCCGTAAGCGGGAGGGCGTGTTCTTC,CASSRKREGVFF
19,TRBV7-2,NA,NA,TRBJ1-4,TGTGCCAGCAGCTTAATCCCCACGGGGACGTTGGGGGAGGCAGAAAAACTGTTTTTT,CASSLIPTGTLGEAEKLFF
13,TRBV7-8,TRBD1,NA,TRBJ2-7,TGTGCCAGCAGCCAGGGACAGCTCTACGAGCAGTACTTC,CASSQGQLYEQYF
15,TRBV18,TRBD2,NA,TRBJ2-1,TGTGCCAGCTCACCGGGACTAGGTTCCTACAATGAGCAGTTCTTC,CASSPGLGSYNEQFF
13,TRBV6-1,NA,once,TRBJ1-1,TGTGCCAGCAGGTACAGGGCGGAGACTGAAGCTTTCTTT,CASRYRAETEAFF
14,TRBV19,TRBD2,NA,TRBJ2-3,TGTGCCAGTAGTTGGAGCGGGGACACAGATACGCAGTATTTT,CASSWSGDTDTQYF
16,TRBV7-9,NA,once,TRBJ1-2,TGTGCCAGCAGCTCCAGAGAAGGGAAAACGGACTATGGCTACACCTTC,CASSSREGKTDYGYTF
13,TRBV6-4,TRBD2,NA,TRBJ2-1,TGTGCCAGCAGTCAGACTAGCGAAACTGAGCAGTTCTTC,CASSQTSETEQFF
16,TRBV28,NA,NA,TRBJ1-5,TGTGCCAGCAGTTTTTCGGGGGCAGGTAGCAATCAGCCCCAGCATTTT,CASSFSGAGSNQPQHF
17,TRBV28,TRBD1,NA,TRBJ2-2,TGTGCCAGCAGCCCTTTCCCGGGACAGGGATTGACCGGGGAGCTGTTTTTT,CASSPFPGQGLTGELFF
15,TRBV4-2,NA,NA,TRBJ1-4,TGTGCCAGCAGCCAAGATAACTGGGAGGATGAAAAACTGTTTTTT,CASSQDNWEDEKLFF
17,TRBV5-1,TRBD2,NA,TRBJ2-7,TGCGCCAGCAGCTTGACTAGCGGGGGGTTCAGCTCCTACGAGCAGTACTTC,CASSLTSGGFSSYEQYF
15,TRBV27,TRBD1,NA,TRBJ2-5,TGTGCCAGCAGTCCCTCAGGGACAGGGCAAGAGACCCAGTACTTC,CASSPSGTGQETQYF
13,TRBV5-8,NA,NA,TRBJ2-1,TGTGCCAGCAGCTTGGACAGGGAAGGTGAGCAGTTCTTC,CASSLDREGEQFF
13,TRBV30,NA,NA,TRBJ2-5,TGTGCCTGTAACAAGTGGTTTGGAGAGACCCAGTACTTC,CACNKWFGETQYF
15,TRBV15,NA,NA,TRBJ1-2,TGTGCCACCAGCAGAGATTCCGGAGGGGTATATGGCTACACCTTC,CATSRDSGGVYGYTF
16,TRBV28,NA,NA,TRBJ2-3,TGTGCCAGCAGAAGACGACTAGTAGTCGGCACAGATACGCAGTATTTT,CASRRRLVVGTDTQYF
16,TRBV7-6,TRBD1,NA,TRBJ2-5,TGTGCCAGCAGCCCCCCCTGGACAGGGGGCGGAGAGACCCAGTACTTC,CASSPPWTGGGETQYF
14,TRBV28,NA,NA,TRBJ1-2,TGTGCCAGCAGTTTATCACTGTGGGGCACTGGCTACACCTTC,CASSLSLWGTGYTF
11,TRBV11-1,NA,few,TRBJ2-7,TGTGCCAGCAGCTTACACTACGAGCAGTACTTC,CASSLHYEQYF
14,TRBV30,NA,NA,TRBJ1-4,TGTGCCTGGAGGCTGGGATCAACTAATGAAAAACTGTTTTTT,CAWRLGSTNEKLFF
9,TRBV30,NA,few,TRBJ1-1,TGTGCGGGGGGGCCAGAAGCTTTCTTT,CAGGPEAFF
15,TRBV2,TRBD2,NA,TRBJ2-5,TGTGCCAGCAGGGCTAGCGGGAGTGCACAAGAGACCCAGTACTTC,CASRASGSAQETQYF
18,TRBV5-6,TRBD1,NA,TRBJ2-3,TGTGCCAGCACAGCCGGGACAGGGGGCCATCCCCCCACAGATACGCAGTATTTT,CASTAGTGGHPPTDTQYF
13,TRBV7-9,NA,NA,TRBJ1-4,TGTGCCAGCAGCTTAGTTGAGTTTGAAAAACTGTTTTTT,CASSLVEFEKLFF
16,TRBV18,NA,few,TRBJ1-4,TGTGCCAGCTCACTTCAGACGTACGCAACTAATGAAAAACTGTTTTTT,CASSLQTYATNEKLFF
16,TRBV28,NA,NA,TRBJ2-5,TGTGCCAGCAGTGGAACGAATCTTCTATCACAAGAGACCCAGTACTTC,CASSGTNLLSQETQYF
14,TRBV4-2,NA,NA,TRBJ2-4,TGTGCCAGCAGCCAAAGGTGGGGGGGCGACATTCAGTACTTC,CASSQRWGGDIQYF
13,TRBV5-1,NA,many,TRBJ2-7,TGCGCCAGCAGCTTGGGATTACCTTACGAGCAGTACTTC,CASSLGLPYEQYF
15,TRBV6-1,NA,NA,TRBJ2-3,TGTGCCAGCAGTGAAGTCTGGGCGCGCACAGATACGCAGTATTTT,CASSEVWARTDTQYF
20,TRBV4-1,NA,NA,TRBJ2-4,TGCGCCAGCAGCCCTCCAGGTTGGCCTACGCCTCTCCTAGCCAAAAACATTCAGTACTTC,CASSPPGWPTPLLAKNIQYF
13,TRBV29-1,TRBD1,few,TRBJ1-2,TGCAGCGTTACCTTAGACAGGGGCTATGGCTACACCTTC,CSVTLDRGYGYTF
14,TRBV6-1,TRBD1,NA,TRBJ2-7,TGTGCCAGCGCCCCCTCAGGGGGTCCCTACGAGCAGTACTTC,CASAPSGGPYEQYF
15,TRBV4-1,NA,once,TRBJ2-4,TGCGCCAGCAGCCAAGAGGCAGGGACCAAAAACATTCAGTACTTC,CASSQEAGTKNIQYF
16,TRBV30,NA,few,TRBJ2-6,TGTGCCTGGGCCAGGGACCGCCGTGCTGGGGCCAACGTCCTGACTTTC,CAWARDRRAGANVLTF
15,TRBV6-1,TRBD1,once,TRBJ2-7,TGTGCCAGCAGTGAAACAGGGGGCTACAACCACGAGCAGTACTTC,CASSETGGYNHEQYF
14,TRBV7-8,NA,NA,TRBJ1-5,TGTGCCAGCAGCTTCCGGACAGCATATCAGCCCCAGCATTTT,CASSFRTAYQPQHF
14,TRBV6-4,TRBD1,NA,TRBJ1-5,TGTGCCAGCAGCCCTACAGGGGGCGGGGAGCCCCAGCATTTT,CASSPTGGGEPQHF
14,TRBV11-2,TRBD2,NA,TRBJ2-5,TGTGCCAGCAGCCGAGGACTAGCGGAAGAGACCCAGTACTTC,CASSRGLAEETQYF
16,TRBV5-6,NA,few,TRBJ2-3,TGTGCCAGCAGCTCGGTCTTTGCCAGATTCACAGATACGCAGTATTTT,CASSSVFARFTDTQYF
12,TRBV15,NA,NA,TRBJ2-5,TGTGCCACCAGCAGAGATATAGGGCCCCAGTACTTC,CATSRDIGPQYF
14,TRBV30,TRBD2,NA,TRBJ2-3,TGTGCCTGGACCAGACTAGCGGGGTGGGATACGCAGTATTTT,CAWTRLAGWDTQYF
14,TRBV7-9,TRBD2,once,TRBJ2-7,TGTGCCAGCAGCTTTTCCCTAGCGGGACACGAGCAGTACTTC,CASSFSLAGHEQYF
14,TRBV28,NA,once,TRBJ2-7,TGTGCCAGCAGTTTAACGGGGGCCCTCTACGAGCAGTACTTC,CASSLTGALYEQYF
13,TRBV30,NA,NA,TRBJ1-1,TGTGCCTGGAGTGTTAGGGGAGACACTGAAGCTTTCTTT,CAWSVRGDTEAFF
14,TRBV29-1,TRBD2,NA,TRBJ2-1,TGCAGCGTTAGCGGGAGTAGCTCCTACAATGAGCAGTTCTTC,CSVSGSSSYNEQFF
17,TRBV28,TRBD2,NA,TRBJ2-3,TGTGCCAGCAGTTTTTTCTCTAGCGGGAGGTGGGCAGATACGCAGTATTTT,CASSFFSSGRWADTQYF
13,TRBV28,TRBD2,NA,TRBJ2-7,TGTGCCAGCAGATCGGGACTAGCAAGGGAGCAGTACTTC,CASRSGLAREQYF
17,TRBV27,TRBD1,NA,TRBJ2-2,TGTGCCAGCACGAACCTTCCTCACAGGGGGCGGGACGGGGAGCTGTTTTTT,CASTNLPHRGRDGELFF
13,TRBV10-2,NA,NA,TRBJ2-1,TGCGCCAGCAGTGAGACTAGTTACAATGAGCAGTTCTTC,CASSETSYNEQFF
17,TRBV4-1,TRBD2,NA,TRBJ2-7,TGCGCCAGCAGCCTTTCGTTCGCGGCTAGCGGACTCTACGAGCAGTACTTC,CASSLSFAASGLYEQYF